This record looks at one T cell receptor (beta chain) sequence and its context. With 60 Vbeta and 13 Jbeta primers, the PCR was carried out. Using immunoSEQ multiplex PCR, the repertoire was profiled, and TCRdb retains in-frame clones only, with some absent. The data contain roughly 130,000 clones, about three fifths of them seen just once; the ten biggest clones take up roughly 8.6%. These data come from a study of cytomegalovirus exposure and HLA in healthy donors. Sequenced sample: PBMCs. The TCR sequence derives from a woman in her thirties or forties in good health and CMV-seropositive.

CDR3 nucleotide sequence: TGTGCCAGCAGTTTATCACGGGCAGGGTTCACTGAAGCTTTCTTT. It codes for CASSLSRAGFTEAFF. This chain connects TRBV27 to TRBJ1-1, with TRBD1 as a possible D gene (5 bases). Trimming pared 0 bases from V and 4 bases from J, leaving 12 bases between. The CDR3 extends over 15 amino acids. CDR1 is MNHEY and CDR2 is SMNVEV in the germline V gene (reference sequence).